One and the same sample provided the 30 T cell receptor beta chains below, sequenced in a study of T cells after yellow fever vaccination. From the 5' RACE reads, TCRdb called clonotypes with MiXCR, one entry per CDR3 protein. The table lists some 80,000 distinct CDR3 sequences, 10% to 15% of them singletons. Sequenced here: CD8+ T cells not binding an NS4B(214-222) dextramer, sorted from PBMCs, sampled approximately 22 days after the first yellow fever vaccination. Receptors originate from a young man who received the YFV17D yellow fever vaccine.

This clonotype was detected a few times. The chain combines TRBV4-3 with TRBJ1-1; weak D call: TRBD1 (5 bases). The germline V and J ends were trimmed by 0 bases and 12 bases, with 20 bases remaining between them. Germline V gives CDR1 LGHNA, CDR2 YSLEER. The CDR3 covers 15 residues. Here the CDR3 reads CASSQDPVPSGLTFF. Written as DNA, the CDR3 is TGCGCCAGCAGCCAAGATCCAGTCCCTTCAGGGTTAACTTTCTTT.

For the CDR3, the DNA is TGCAGTGCTAGAGAGGGGGGTTGGGAAGCTTTCTTT. This codes for CSAREGGWEAFF. The chain joins TRBV20-1 to TRBJ1-1; tentative D call: TRBD1 (5 bases). Deletions cut 0 bases from V and 8 bases from J, with 10 bases between. CDR1 and CDR2 from the germline V gene are DFQATT and SNEGSKA (reference sequence). The CDR3 length is 12 residues.

Only a few counts were recorded for this clonotype. This chain links TRBV11-2 with TRBJ2-6, with unresolved D. This CDR3 has 14 residues. Germline-derived CDR1 and CDR2 are SGHAT and FQNNGV. V was cut by 3 bases and J by 0 bases, with 3 bases left in between. In nucleotides, the CDR3 is TGTGCCAGCAGCTTGAGCTCTGGGGCCAACGTCCTGACTTTC. It encodes CASSLSSGANVLTF.

This clonotype showed up just a few times. This chain uses TRBV7-9 with TRBJ2-1; 12 nucleotides line up with TRBD2. The trim removed 4 bases at V and 0 bases at J, leaving 4 bases unmatched. CDR3 length: 17 residues. Germline CDR1 reads SEHNR; CDR2 reads FQNEAQ (reference sequence). CDR3 bases: TGTGCCAGCAGCTCAGGACTAGCGGGGAGCTCCTACAATGAGCAGTTCTTC. Protein: CASSSGLAGSSYNEQFF.

This clonotype was observed a few times. The chain uses TRBV28 and TRBJ1-1, with a tentative D call TRBD1 (6 bases). Germline values: CDR1 MDHEN, CDR2 SYDVKM. The CDR3 is made up of 14 amino acids. V was pared by 8 bases and J by 1 base, with 14 bases between. The CDR3 bases are TGTGCCAGCGGGCCGATCAGGGGGAACACTGAAGCTTTCTTT. It codes for CASGPIRGNTEAFF.

In this sample, this clonotype turned up a few times. This chain uses TRBV7-2 with TRBJ2-5; D is unclear. The CDR3 has 12 amino acids. Germline CDR1 SGHTA, CDR2 FQGNSA. V was shortened by 3 bases and J by 5 bases, with 7 bases between the two germline ends. This CDR3 is CASSFSGETQYF. As DNA, the CDR3 is TGTGCCAGCAGCTTCTCCGGGGAGACCCAGTACTTC.

At least ten counts were recorded for this clonotype. The rearrangement links TRBV7-9 to TRBJ2-3, with unresolved D. The CDR3 totals 12 residues. Germline V CDR1 and CDR2: SEHNR, FQNEAQ (reference sequence). V was shortened by 5 bases and J by 2 bases, with 5 bases between the two germline ends. CDR3: CASSPSTDTQYF. Written as DNA, the CDR3 is TGTGCCAGCAGCCCCTCCACAGATACGCAGTATTTT.

This clonotype appeared a few times. This chain connects TRBV24-1 to TRBJ2-2; D is ambiguous. CDR1 KGHDR and CDR2 SFDVKD come from the germline V gene. Trimming took 9 bases from V and 3 from J, leaving 13 bases between them. The CDR3 has 14 amino acids. CDR3 in amino acids: CATQRDTHTGELFF. As DNA, the CDR3 is TGTGCCACCCAGAGAGACACACACACCGGGGAGCTGTTTTTT.

The genes are TRBV4-1 and TRBJ1-4, with D perhaps TRBD1 (5 bases). The CDR3 is 15 residues long. Trimming cost V 2 bases and J 8 bases, with 15 bases left between them. Germline values: CDR1 MGHRA, CDR2 YSYEKL. DNA of the CDR3: TGCGCCAGCAGCCAAACCTCCGGGACGGCAGAAAAACTGTTTTTT. Protein: CASSQTSGTAEKLFF.

The chain is built from TRBV24-1 and TRBJ2-1; tentative D call: TRBD2 (5 bases). The CDR3 is 10 residues long. V gave up 12 bases and J gave up 7 bases, with 9 bases separating them. Germline V CDR1 and CDR2: KGHDR, SFDVKD. The CDR3 DNA sequence: TGTGCCGCCGGGAATAATGAGCAGTTCTTC. Translating it yields CAAGNNEQFF.

The gene calls are TRBV4-1 and TRBJ1-4, with 7 positions matching TRBD1. The CDR3 consists of 14 residues. The germline CDR1 and CDR2 sequences are MGHRA and YSYEKL. Trimming at V came to 3 bases and at J to 5 bases, leaving 3 bases not matched to a gene. The chain's CDR3 is CASSQMGQNEKLFF. The CDR3 DNA follows: TGCGCCAGCAGCCAGATGGGACAGAATGAAAAACTGTTTTTT.

This clonotype occurred many times. The V gene is TRBV7-3, the J gene TRBJ2-1; 12 bases align to TRBD2. V lost 5 bases to trimming and J lost 5 bases; unmatched junction nucleotides: 4. Germline CDR1 and CDR2: SGHTA and FQGTGA. The CDR3 has 15 residues. CDR3 coding DNA: TGTGCCAGCAGCCTTGGACTAGCGGGGAACAATGAGCAGTTCTTC. Protein sequence: CASSLGLAGNNEQFF.

This clonotype was counted only a few times. The rearrangement uses TRBV7-9 and TRBJ1-1; D is undetermined. V dropped 0 bases and J dropped 4 bases, with 0 bases sitting between them. CDR1 and CDR2 from the germline V gene are SEHNR and FQNEAQ (reference sequence). The CDR3 has 11 amino acids. Written as DNA, the CDR3 is TGTGCCAGCAGCTTAGCCACTGAAGCTTTCTTT. This encodes CASSLATEAFF.

The chain is built from TRBV4-2 and TRBJ2-2, with D maybe TRBD1 (6 bases). V dropped 0 bases and J dropped 12 bases, with 20 bases sitting between them. CDR1 and CDR2 from the germline V gene are LGHNA and YNFKEQ. The CDR3 loop spans 16 amino acids. The DNA for the CDR3 is TGTGCCAGCAGCCAAGATCAGTCCAGGGTGGGGGACAAGCTGTTTTTT. Protein sequence: CASSQDQSRVGDKLFF.

This clonotype came up a few times. The chain combines TRBV6-2 or TRBV6-3 with TRBJ2-6, with D possibly being TRBD1 (6 bases). From germline, CDR1 is MNHEY and CDR2 SVGEGT. This CDR3 has 15 amino acids. The V and J ends lost 8 bases and 1 base respectively, with 12 bases between them. The CDR3 DNA is TGTGCCAGCTCCCAGGGGTCTTCTGGGGCCAACGTCCTGACTTTC. Translated: CASSQGSSGANVLTF.

DNA for the CDR3: TGTGCCAGCAGCCCCCGCCCCGACAGGGTTGGGGAGCTGTTTTTT. As protein: CASSPRPDRVGELFF. J is TRBJ2-2 and V is TRBV7-3; 7 positions match TRBD1. This CDR3 comprises 15 residues. J gave up 8 bases and V 5 bases, and 11 bases lay outside the gene matches. The germline V gene has CDR1 SGHTA and CDR2 FQGTGA.

This chain uses TRBV4-1 with TRBJ2-1, with D possibly TRBD2 on 5 matching bases. CDR1 and CDR2 from the germline V gene are MGHRA and YSYEKL. There are 15 residues in the CDR3. V was shortened by 3 bases and J by 8 bases, with 17 bases between the two germline ends. CDR3 loop: CASSHPGKGLHEQFF. In nucleotides, the CDR3 is TGCGCCAGCAGCCACCCCGGGAAGGGCCTCCATGAGCAGTTCTTC.

This clonotype was seen more than once but under ten times. The chain uses TRBV9 and TRBJ2-2; possibly TRBD1 for D (6 bases). Trimming took off 0 bases at V and 6 bases at J, with 6 bases between the two ends. CDR1 and CDR2 (germline): SGDLS, YYNGEE. The CDR3 has 13 residues. CDR3 sequence (DNA): TGTGCCAGCAGCGTAGAGGGGGCCGGGGAGCTGTTTTTT. Encoded protein: CASSVEGAGELFF.

This clonotype was detected only a few times. The chain has TRBV28 and TRBJ2-3, with D maybe TRBD1 (6 bases). Trimming cost V 4 bases and J 2 bases, with 13 bases left between them. CDR1 and CDR2 from the germline V gene are MDHEN and SYDVKM. The CDR3 consists of 15 residues. As DNA, the CDR3 is TGTGCCAGCAGTTCCCCGCGGACAGTCACAGATACGCAGTATTTT. Residues: CASSSPRTVTDTQYF. Using reference TRBV28 and TRBJ2-3 for the parts outside the CDR3, the full variable domain is DVKVTQSSRYLVKRTGEKVFLECVQDMDHENMFWYRQDPGLGLRLIYFSYDVKMKEKGDIPEGYSVSREKKERFSLILESASTNQTSMYLCASSSPRTVTDTQYFGPGTRLTVL.

This clonotype was found a few times. The DNA of the CDR3 is TGTGCCAGTGACAGGTCTCATCGAGTCTATGGCTACACCTTC. As protein: CASDRSHRVYGYTF. The chain carries TRBV28 and TRBJ1-2, with D possibly being TRBD1 (6 bases). This CDR3 has 14 amino acids. The germline V gene has CDR1 MDHEN and CDR2 SYDVKM. With 9 bases removed from V and 4 bases from J, the gap between germline ends came to 18 bases.

V gene TRBV5-1 combines with J gene TRBJ2-1; D is uncertain. Trimming removed 3 bases from V and 3 bases from J, with 10 bases in between. Germline CDR1 and CDR2: SGHRS and YFSETQ. The CDR3 length is 14 residues. The CDR3 DNA sequence: TGCGCCAGCAGCTCCGGCAGATACTACAATGAGCAGTTCTTC. Encoded protein: CASSSGRYYNEQFF.

V gene TRBV12-3 or TRBV12-4 combines with J gene TRBJ2-5; 13 nucleotides agree with TRBD2. The V gene end was trimmed by 2 bases and the J gene end by 5 bases; junction bases not matched to a gene: 2. CDR3 length: 15 residues. CDR3: CASSLTTSGGETQYF. DNA for the CDR3: TGTGCCAGCAGTTTAACGACTAGCGGGGGGGAGACCCAGTACTTC.

This clonotype came up many times. This chain joins TRBV12-3 or TRBV12-4 and TRBJ2-2; D uncertain. The CDR3 is 13 amino acids. The ends were cut back, 2 bases at V and 7 bases at J, with 8 bases in the middle. Written as DNA, the CDR3 is TGTGCCAGCAGTTTATCCCTACTCGGGGAGCTGTTTTTT. This gives the protein CASSLSLLGELFF.

This rearrangement joins TRBV29-1 to TRBJ1-2; no firm D call. V was pared by 5 bases and J by 1 base, with 8 bases between. The germline V gene encodes CDR1 SQVTM and CDR2 ANQGSEA. The CDR3 extends over 12 amino acids. CDR3 in DNA: TGCAGCGTTTTCGGGGTTAACTATGGCTACACCTTC. This encodes CSVFGVNYGYTF.

This clonotype was detected only a few times. V gene TRBV7-9 combines with J gene TRBJ2-1, with D unclear. CDR1 SEHNR and CDR2 FQNEAQ come from the germline V gene (reference sequence). This CDR3 comprises 13 residues. V lost 1 base and J 6 bases, leaving 7 bases between the germline ends. In nucleotides, the CDR3 is TGTGCCAGCAGCTTAGACGGGCCCAATGAGCAGTTCTTC. Translated, it gives CASSLDGPNEQFF.

In this sample, this clonotype turned up a few times. The chain joins TRBV20-1 to TRBJ2-5; 7 bases match TRBD1. Germline values: CDR1 DFQATT, CDR2 SNEGSKA (reference sequence). V was pared by 0 bases and J by 1 base, with 14 bases of the junction left unmatched. The CDR3 contains 18 residues. CDR3 protein: CSARDTLGTGALQETQYF. The DNA of the CDR3 is TGCAGTGCTAGAGATACCCTAGGCACAGGGGCGCTCCAAGAGACCCAGTACTTC.

This clonotype was recorded a few times. V usage is TRBV7-2 and J usage is TRBJ2-7; D is perhaps TRBD1 or TRBD2 (5 bases each). Germline CDR1 SGHTA, CDR2 FQGNSA. V was pared by 6 bases and J by 2 bases, with 11 bases between. The CDR3 has 13 residues. Here the CDR3 reads CASSSGQTYEQYF. The CDR3, as DNA: TGTGCCAGCAGTTCGGGGCAGACCTACGAGCAGTACTTC. The entire variable domain, with the rest obtained from reference TRBV7-2 and TRBJ2-7, is as follows: GAGVSQSPSNKVTEKGKDVELRCDPISGHTALYWYRQSLGQGLEFLIYFQGNSAPDKSGLPSDRFSAERTGGSVSTLTIQRTQQEDSAVYLCASSSGQTYEQYFGPGTRLTVT.

This clonotype was seen a few times. The V call is TRBV11-2, the J call TRBJ1-2; TRBD1 matches at 12 bases. Germline CDR1 SGHAT, CDR2 FQNNGV. Trimming at V came to 5 bases and at J to 7 bases, leaving 8 bases not matched to a gene. CDR3 size: 15 residues. For the CDR3, the DNA is TGTGCCAGCAGCCTTGGGACAGGGGGCAGCATTGGCTACACCTTC. Amino acid sequence: CASSLGTGGSIGYTF.

This clonotype was seen a few times. The V and J genes are TRBV7-9 and TRBJ1-2; possible D gene TRBD1, 5 bases. The V and J ends lost 5 bases and 0 bases respectively, with 13 bases between them. The V gene's germline CDR1 is SEHNR and CDR2 FQNEAQ (reference sequence). This CDR3 region has 15 residues. CDR3 loop: CASSLPTESNYGYTF. The DNA of the CDR3 is TGTGCCAGCAGCCTTCCGACAGAGTCTAACTATGGCTACACCTTC.

The V gene is TRBV6-2 or TRBV6-3, the J gene TRBJ2-2, with D uncertain. Germline-derived CDR1 and CDR2 are MNHEY and SVGEGT. Trimming cost V 0 bases and J 3 bases, with 14 bases left between them. The length of the CDR3 is 17 residues. CDR3 bases: TGTGCCAGCAGTTACTCTATCACCTCGGCGGACACCGGGGAGCTGTTTTTT. It translates to CASSYSITSADTGELFF.